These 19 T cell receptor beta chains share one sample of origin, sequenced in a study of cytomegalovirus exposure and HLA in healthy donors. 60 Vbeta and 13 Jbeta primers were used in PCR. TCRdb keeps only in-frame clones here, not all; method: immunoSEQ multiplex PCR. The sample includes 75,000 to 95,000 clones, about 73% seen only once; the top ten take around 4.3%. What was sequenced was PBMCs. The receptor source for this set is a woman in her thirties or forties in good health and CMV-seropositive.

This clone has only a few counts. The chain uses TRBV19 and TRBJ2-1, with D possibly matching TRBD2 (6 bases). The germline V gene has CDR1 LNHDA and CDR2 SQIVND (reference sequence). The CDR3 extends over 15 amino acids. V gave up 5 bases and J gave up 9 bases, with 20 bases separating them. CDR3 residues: CASSAQPFYGGEQFF. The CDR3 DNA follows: TGTGCCAGTAGTGCCCAGCCGTTTTACGGGGGTGAGCAGTTCTTC.

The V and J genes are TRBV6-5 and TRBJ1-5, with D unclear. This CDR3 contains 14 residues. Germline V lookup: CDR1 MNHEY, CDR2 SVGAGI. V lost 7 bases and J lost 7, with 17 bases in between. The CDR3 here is CASIPTSGRQPQHF. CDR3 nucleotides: TGTGCCAGCATTCCCACCTCGGGGAGGCAGCCCCAGCATTTT.

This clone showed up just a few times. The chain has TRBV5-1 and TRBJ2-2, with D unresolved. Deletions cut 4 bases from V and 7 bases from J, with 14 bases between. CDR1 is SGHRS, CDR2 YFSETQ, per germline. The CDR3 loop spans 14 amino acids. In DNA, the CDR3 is TGCGCCAGCAGCGATCTTAGCCAAGGCGGGGAGCTGTTTTTT. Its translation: CASSDLSQGGELFF.

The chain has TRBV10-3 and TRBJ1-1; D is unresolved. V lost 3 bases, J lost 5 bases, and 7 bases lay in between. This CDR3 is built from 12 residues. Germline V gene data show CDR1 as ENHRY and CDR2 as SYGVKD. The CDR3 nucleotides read TGTGCCATCAGTGATGGGGAGACTGAAGCTTTCTTT. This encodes CAISDGETEAFF.

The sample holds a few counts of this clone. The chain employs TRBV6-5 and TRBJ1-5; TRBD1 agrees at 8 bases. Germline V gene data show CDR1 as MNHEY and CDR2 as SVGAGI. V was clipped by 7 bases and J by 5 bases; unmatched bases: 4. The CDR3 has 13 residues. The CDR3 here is CASTMDRDQPQHF. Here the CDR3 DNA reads TGTGCCAGCACCATGGACAGGGATCAGCCCCAGCATTTT.

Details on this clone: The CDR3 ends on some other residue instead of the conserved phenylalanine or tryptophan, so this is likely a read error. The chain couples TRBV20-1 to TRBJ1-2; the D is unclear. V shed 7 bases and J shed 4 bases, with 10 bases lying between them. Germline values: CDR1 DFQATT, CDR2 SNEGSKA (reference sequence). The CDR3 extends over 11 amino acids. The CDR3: CSVPEGYGYTL. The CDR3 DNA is TGCAGTGTACCCGAGGGCTATGGCTACACCCTC.

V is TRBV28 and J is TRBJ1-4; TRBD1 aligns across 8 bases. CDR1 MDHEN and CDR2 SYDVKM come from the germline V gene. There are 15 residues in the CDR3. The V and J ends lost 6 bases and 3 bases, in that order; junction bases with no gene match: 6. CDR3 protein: CASSTGGRANEKLFF. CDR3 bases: TGTGCCAGCAGCACAGGGGGTAGGGCTAATGAAAAACTGTTTTTT.

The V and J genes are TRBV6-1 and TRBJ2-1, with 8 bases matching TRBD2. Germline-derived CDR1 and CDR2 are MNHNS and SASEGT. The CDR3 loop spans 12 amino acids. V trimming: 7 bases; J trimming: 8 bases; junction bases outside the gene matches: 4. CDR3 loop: CASMGLVDEQFF. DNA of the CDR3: TGTGCCAGCATGGGACTAGTTGATGAGCAGTTCTTC.

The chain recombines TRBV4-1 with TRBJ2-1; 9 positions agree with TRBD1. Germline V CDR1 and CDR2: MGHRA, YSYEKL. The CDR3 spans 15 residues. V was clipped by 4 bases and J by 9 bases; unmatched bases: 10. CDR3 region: CASSPRRQGVGEQFF. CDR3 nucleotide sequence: TGCGCCAGCAGCCCCCGGCGACAGGGGGTAGGTGAGCAGTTCTTC.

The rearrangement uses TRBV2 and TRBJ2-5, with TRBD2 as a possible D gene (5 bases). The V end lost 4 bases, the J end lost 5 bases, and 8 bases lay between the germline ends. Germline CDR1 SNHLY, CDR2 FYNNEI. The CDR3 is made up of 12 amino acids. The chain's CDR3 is CASSGGFETQYF. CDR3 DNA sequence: TGTGCCAGCAGTGGAGGGTTCGAGACCCAGTACTTC.

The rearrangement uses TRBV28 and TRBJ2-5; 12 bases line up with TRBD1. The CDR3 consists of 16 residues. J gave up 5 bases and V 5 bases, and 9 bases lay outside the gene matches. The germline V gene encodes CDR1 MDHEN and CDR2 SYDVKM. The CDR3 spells CASSTHRDRGLETQYF. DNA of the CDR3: TGTGCCAGCAGTACTCACCGGGACAGGGGGCTTGAGACCCAGTACTTC.

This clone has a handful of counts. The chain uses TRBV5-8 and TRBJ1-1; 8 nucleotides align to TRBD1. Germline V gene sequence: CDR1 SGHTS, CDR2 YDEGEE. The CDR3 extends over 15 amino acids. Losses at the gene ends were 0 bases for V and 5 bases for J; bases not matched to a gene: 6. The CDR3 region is CASSLGQGAVTEAFF. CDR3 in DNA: TGTGCCAGCAGCTTGGGGCAGGGGGCTGTTACTGAAGCTTTCTTT. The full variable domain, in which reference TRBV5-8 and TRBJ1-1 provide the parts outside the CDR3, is EAGVTQSPTHLIKTRGQQATLRCSPISGHTSVYWYQQALGLGLQFLLWYDEGEERNRGNFPPRFSGRQFPNYSSELNVNALELEDSALYLCASSLGQGAVTEAFFGQGTRLTVV.

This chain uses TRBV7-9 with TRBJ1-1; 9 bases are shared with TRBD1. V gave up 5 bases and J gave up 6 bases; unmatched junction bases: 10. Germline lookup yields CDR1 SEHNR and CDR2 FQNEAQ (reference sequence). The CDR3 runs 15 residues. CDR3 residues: CASSDRDRAVAEAFF. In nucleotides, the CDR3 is TGTGCCAGCAGCGACCGGGACAGGGCGGTTGCTGAAGCTTTCTTT.

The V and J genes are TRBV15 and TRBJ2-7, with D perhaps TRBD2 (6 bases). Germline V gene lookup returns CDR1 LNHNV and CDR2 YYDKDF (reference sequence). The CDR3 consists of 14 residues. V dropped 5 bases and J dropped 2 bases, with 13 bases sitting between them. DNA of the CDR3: TGTGCCACCAGCTCCCGGGACTTAACCTACGAGCAGTACTTC. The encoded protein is CATSSRDLTYEQYF.

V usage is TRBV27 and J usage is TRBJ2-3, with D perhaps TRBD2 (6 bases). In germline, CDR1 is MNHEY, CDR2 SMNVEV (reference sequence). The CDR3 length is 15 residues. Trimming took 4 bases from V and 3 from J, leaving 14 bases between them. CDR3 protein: CASSSRGGWTDTQYF. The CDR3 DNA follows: TGTGCCAGCAGTTCTCGCGGAGGGTGGACAGATACGCAGTATTTT.

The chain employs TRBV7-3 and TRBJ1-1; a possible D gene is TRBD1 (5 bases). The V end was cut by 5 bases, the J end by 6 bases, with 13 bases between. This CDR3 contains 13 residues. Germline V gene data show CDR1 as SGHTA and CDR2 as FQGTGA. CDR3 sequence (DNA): TGTGCCAGCAGCCAGGACACATTTTCTGAAGCTTTCTTT. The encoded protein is CASSQDTFSEAFF. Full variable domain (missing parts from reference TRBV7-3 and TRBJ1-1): GAGVSQTPSNKVTEKGKYVELRCDPISGHTALYWYRQSLGQGPEFLIYFQGTGAADDSGLPNDRFFAVRPEGSVSTLKIQRTERGDSAVYLCASSQDTFSEAFFGQGTRLTVV.

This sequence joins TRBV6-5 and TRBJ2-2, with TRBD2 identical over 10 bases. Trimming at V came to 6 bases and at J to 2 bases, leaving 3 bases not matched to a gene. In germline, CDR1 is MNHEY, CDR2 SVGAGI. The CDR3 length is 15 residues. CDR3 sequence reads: CASSRTSGNTGELFF. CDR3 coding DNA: TGTGCCAGCAGCAGGACTAGCGGCAACACCGGGGAGCTGTTTTTT.

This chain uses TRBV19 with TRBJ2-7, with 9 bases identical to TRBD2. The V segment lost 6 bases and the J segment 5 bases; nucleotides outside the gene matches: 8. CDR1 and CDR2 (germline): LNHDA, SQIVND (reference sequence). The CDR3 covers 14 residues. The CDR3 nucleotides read TGTGCCAGTAGGGCGATAGCGGGAGCTCACGAGCAGTACTTC. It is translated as CASRAIAGAHEQYF.

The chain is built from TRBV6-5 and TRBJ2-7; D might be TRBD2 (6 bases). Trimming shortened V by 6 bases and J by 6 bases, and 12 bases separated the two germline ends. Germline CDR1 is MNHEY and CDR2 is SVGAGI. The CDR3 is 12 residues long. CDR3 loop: CASSPTSFEQYF. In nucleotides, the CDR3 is TGTGCCAGCAGCCCAACTAGCTTCGAGCAGTACTTC.